Listed here are 25 T cell receptor beta chains from one sample, sequenced in a study of T cell clones after liver transplantation. Generated by immunoSEQ multiplex PCR, the TCRdb table keeps only in-frame clones and is missing some. The table lists about 100,000 clones, about 81% of them singletons. This specimen was CD4+ T cells from blood, taken before liver transplant. The source is a human donor who received a liver transplant.

This clone was picked up one time. This chain uses TRBV28 with TRBJ1-1; D remains ambiguous. Trimming cost V 7 bases and J 7 bases, with 10 bases left between them. CDR1 and CDR2 from the germline V gene are MDHEN and SYDVKM. CDR3 length: 11 residues. CDR3 coding DNA: TGTGCCAGCATTGGAATAATTGAAGCTTTCTTT. It encodes CASIGIIEAFF. Full variable domain (outside the CDR3, taken from reference TRBV28 and TRBJ1-1): DVKVTQSSRYLVKRTGEKVFLECVQDMDHENMFWYRQDPGLGLRLIYFSYDVKMKEKGDIPEGYSVSREKKERFSLILESASTNQTSMYLCASIGIIEAFFGQGTRLTVV.

The rearrangement uses TRBV5-1 and TRBJ1-2, with D uncertain. V lost 0 bases and J 1 base, leaving 16 bases between the germline ends. The length of the CDR3 is 17 residues. Germline V gene sequence: CDR1 SGHRS, CDR2 YFSETQ. CDR3 in DNA: TGCGCCAGCAGCTTGGAGTATGAGGGAAACTTTAACTATGGCTACACCTTC. This gives the protein CASSLEYEGNFNYGYTF.

The V and J genes are TRBV7-2 and TRBJ2-7; weak D call: TRBD2 (6 bases). This CDR3 has 15 residues. Germline CDR1 reads SGHTA; CDR2 reads FQGNSA. Trimming left V 5 bases short and J 2 bases short, with 16 bases between. The CDR3 DNA is TGTGCCAGCAGCGGCCTGGCGGGGACCCCCTACGAGCAGTACTTC. Amino acid sequence: CASSGLAGTPYEQYF.

The rearrangement links TRBV5-3 to TRBJ1-5; TRBD1 agrees at 7 bases. TRBV5-3 is placed among ORFs of uncertain function. This CDR3 has 14 residues. V trimming: 4 bases; J trimming: 5 bases; junction bases outside the gene matches: 6. The CDR3 protein is CARSGDRAHQPQHF. CDR3 bases: TGTGCCAGAAGCGGAGACAGGGCCCATCAGCCCCAGCATTTT.

This clone was detected a few times. The J gene is TRBJ1-1, the V gene TRBV5-1; unclear D gene. CDR3 length: 13 residues. Germline-derived CDR1 and CDR2 are SGHRS and YFSETQ. Trimming took off 4 bases at V and 0 bases at J, with 7 bases between the two ends. This CDR3 is CASSGQLNTEAFF. Here the CDR3 DNA reads TGCGCCAGCAGCGGGCAGTTGAACACTGAAGCTTTCTTT. The full variable domain, its missing parts supplied by reference TRBV5-1 and TRBJ1-1, is KAGVTQTPRYLIKTRGQQVTLSCSPISGHRSVSWYQQTPGQGLQFLFEYFSETQRNKGNFPGRFSGRQFSNSRSEMNVSTLELGDSALYLCASSGQLNTEAFFGQGTRLTVV.

The V call is TRBV19, the J call TRBJ1-2, with D unresolved. Germline-derived CDR1 and CDR2 are LNHDA and SQIVND (reference sequence). Trimming pared 1 base from V and 7 bases from J, leaving 10 bases between. The CDR3 loop spans 13 amino acids. The CDR3 DNA follows: TGTGCCAGTAGTATAGCGGGCAGCCTTGGCTACACCTTC. Its translation is CASSIAGSLGYTF.

The rearrangement links TRBV2 to TRBJ2-3; no firm D call. Germline assignment: CDR1 SNHLY and CDR2 FYNNEI. The CDR3 spans 14 residues. Deletions cut 6 bases from V and 4 bases from J, with 14 bases between. The CDR3 DNA is TGTGCCAGCAGCCTTCGGCTGGGTCCAGATACGCAGTATTTT. This translates into CASSLRLGPDTQYF.

The V gene is TRBV11-2, the J gene TRBJ1-1, with D unclear. Trimming removed 1 base at V and 7 bases at J, with 16 bases between. Germline CDR1 SGHAT, CDR2 FQNNGV. CDR3 length: 15 residues. CDR3 bases: TGTGCCAGCAGCTTAGTGGCCGGTATGGGAGTTGAAGCTTTCTTT. Translating it yields CASSLVAGMGVEAFF. The whole variable domain, remainder taken from reference TRBV11-2 and TRBJ1-1, is EAGVAQSPRYKIIEKRQSVAFWCNPISGHATLYWYQQILGQGPKLLIQFQNNGVVDDSQLPKDRFSAERLKGVDSTLKIQPAKLEDSAVYLCASSLVAGMGVEAFFGQGTRLTVV.

The chain combines TRBV5-6 with TRBJ1-1; 11 bases agree with TRBD1. Looked up from germline, CDR1 is SGHDT and CDR2 is YYEEEE. The CDR3 runs 15 residues. Trimming removed 2 bases from V and 11 bases from J; junction bases left unmatched: 11. The CDR3 sequence: CASSFGQGAQSGAFF. DNA for the CDR3: TGTGCCAGCAGCTTTGGACAGGGGGCTCAAAGTGGCGCTTTCTTT.

The gene calls are TRBV28 and TRBJ1-1, with no clear D. The CDR3 length is 15 residues. V lost 7 bases and J lost 5, with 20 bases in between. CDR1 MDHEN and CDR2 SYDVKM come from the germline V gene. DNA for the CDR3: TGTGCCAGCAAAGATAAGGGCAGGCCCGGAACTGAAGCTTTCTTT. It specifies CASKDKGRPGTEAFF.

The CDR3 loop reads CASSPGPLQETQYF. The CDR3 DNA reads as TGTGCCAGCAGCCCAGGGCCACTCCAAGAGACCCAGTACTTC. The chain uses TRBV7-2 and TRBJ2-5; possible D gene TRBD1, 5 bases. The V gene's germline CDR1 is SGHTA and CDR2 FQGNSA. This CDR3 region has 14 residues. The V end was cut by 5 bases, the J end by 1 base, with 11 bases between.

The chain uses TRBV28 and TRBJ1-5; D is perhaps TRBD1 (5 bases). This CDR3 has 12 amino acids. With 6 bases removed from V and 8 bases from J, the gap between germline ends came to 11 bases. The germline V gene encodes CDR1 MDHEN and CDR2 SYDVKM. The CDR3, as DNA: TGTGCCAGCAGCGATTGGGGGGAGCCCCAGCATTTT. This translates into CASSDWGEPQHF. The whole variable domain, filled in from reference TRBV28 and TRBJ1-5, reads DVKVTQSSRYLVKRTGEKVFLECVQDMDHENMFWYRQDPGLGLRLIYFSYDVKMKEKGDIPEGYSVSREKKERFSLILESASTNQTSMYLCASSDWGEPQHFGDGTRLSIL.

The genes are TRBV28 and TRBJ2-1; 10 bases fit TRBD2. The CDR3 totals 15 residues. J was trimmed by 7 bases and V by 3 bases; bases with no gene match: 6. CDR1 is MDHEN and CDR2 is SYDVKM in the germline V gene. The CDR3 sequence is CASSLSAGGGNEQFF. CDR3 nucleotides: TGTGCCAGCAGTTTGTCAGCGGGAGGGGGGAATGAGCAGTTCTTC.

V usage is TRBV27 and J usage is TRBJ1-5, with 11 bases identical to TRBD1. The CDR3 totals 19 residues. J gave up 4 bases and V 1 base, and 12 bases lay outside the gene matches. Germline-derived CDR1 and CDR2 are MNHEY and SMNVEV (reference sequence). DNA of the CDR3: TGTGCCAGCAGTTTATTCCCCAGGACAGGGGGCGCCGGAAATCAGCCCCAGCATTTT. Residues: CASSLFPRTGGAGNQPQHF.

The CDR3, as DNA: TGCAGCGTCGGGACAGGGCCTAAAGCTTTCTTT. Translated: CSVGTGPKAFF. V and J are TRBV29-1 and TRBJ1-1; 9 positions agree with TRBD1. The length of the CDR3 is 11 residues. The ends lost 6 bases at V and 9 bases at J; junction bases unmatched: 5. Germline lookup yields CDR1 SQVTM and CDR2 ANQGSEA. The entire variable domain, with the rest obtained from reference TRBV29-1 and TRBJ1-1, is as follows: SAVISQKPSRDICQRGTSLTIQCQVDSQVTMMFWYRQQPGQSLTLIATANQGSEATYESGFVIDKFPISRPNLTFSTLTVSNMSPEDSSIYLCSVGTGPKAFFGQGTRLTVV.

By proportion, this clone is medium-sized. This rearrangement joins TRBV11-2 to TRBJ1-1; D might be TRBD1 (5 bases). The CDR3 loop spans 13 amino acids. CDR1 is SGHAT and CDR2 is FQNNGV in the germline V gene. Between the trimmed V and J ends, which lost 3 bases and 7 bases, there was a span of 12 bases. CDR3 bases: TGTGCCAGCAGCTTTCGACTCCAGGGTGAAGCTTTCTTT. It translates to CASSFRLQGEAFF.

This chain connects TRBV5-6 to TRBJ2-5; D is perhaps TRBD1 or TRBD2 (5 bases each). Trimming pared 4 bases from V and 4 bases from J, leaving 14 bases between. Looked up from germline, CDR1 is SGHDT and CDR2 is YYEEEE. CDR3 length: 14 amino acids. This CDR3 reads CASSLRDPGETQYF. The CDR3 coding sequence is TGTGCCAGCAGCCTACGGGACCCCGGAGAGACCCAGTACTTC.

This chain links TRBV7-8 with TRBJ1-1, with D unclear. Trimming shortened V by 2 bases and J by 2 bases, and 6 bases separated the two germline ends. This CDR3 is 13 amino acids long. The germline V gene encodes CDR1 SGHVS and CDR2 FQNEAQ. The CDR3 loop reads CASSLYRNTEAFF. For the CDR3, the DNA is TGTGCCAGCAGCTTATACAGAAACACTGAAGCTTTCTTT.

The chain couples TRBV6-1 to TRBJ1-5; no clear D gene. The CDR3 runs to 13 residues. In germline, CDR1 is MNHNS, CDR2 SASEGT. Trimming cost V 2 bases and J 13 bases, with 15 bases left between them. The CDR3 protein is CASSERPILPQHF. The CDR3 coding sequence is TGTGCCAGCAGTGAACGCCCGATTCTCCCTCAGCATTTT.

The chain uses TRBV9 and TRBJ2-3; TRBD1 matches 12 bases. Germline V gene lookup returns CDR1 SGDLS and CDR2 YYNGEE. The length of the CDR3 is 16 residues. Trimming took 3 bases from V and 4 from J; bases not matched to a gene: 6. The CDR3 sequence is CASSAFGTGGADTQYF. CDR3 bases: TGTGCCAGCAGCGCCTTCGGGACAGGGGGCGCAGATACGCAGTATTTT.

V and J are TRBV28 and TRBJ1-2; 8 bases map to TRBD1. The V segment lost 5 bases and the J segment 9 bases; nucleotides outside the gene matches: 2. The germline gives CDR1 MDHEN, CDR2 SYDVKM. This CDR3 has 11 amino acids. CDR3 protein: CASSQGASYTF. The DNA for the CDR3 is TGTGCCAGCAGTCAGGGGGCTAGCTACACCTTC.

V is TRBV7-6 and J is TRBJ1-3, with 7 bases lining up with TRBD1. CDR3 length: 20 amino acids. CDR1 is SGHVS and CDR2 is FNYEAQ in the germline V gene. Losses at the gene ends were 2 bases for V and 1 base for J; bases not matched to a gene: 17. CDR3: CASSLNARPDRAVSGNTIYF. The CDR3 bases are TGTGCCAGCAGCTTAAACGCTCGGCCCGACAGGGCCGTTTCTGGAAACACCATATATTTT.

The chain has TRBV29-1 and TRBJ2-3; D unclear. The germline V and J ends were trimmed by 3 bases and 3 bases, with 7 bases remaining between them. The CDR3 is made up of 12 amino acids. Germline V gives CDR1 SQVTM, CDR2 ANQGSEA. The CDR3 here is CSVEADTDTQYF. In DNA form, the CDR3 reads TGCAGCGTTGAGGCGGATACAGATACGCAGTATTTT.

V is TRBV7-3 and J is TRBJ2-1; 8 nucleotides match TRBD2. Per the germline V gene, CDR1 is SGHTA and CDR2 is FQGTGA. CDR3 length: 16 residues. Trimming at V came to 5 bases and at J to 5 bases, leaving 11 bases not matched to a gene. The CDR3 protein is CASSPVGRLAHNEQFF. Written as DNA, the CDR3 is TGTGCCAGCAGCCCCGTAGGTCGACTAGCGCACAATGAGCAGTTCTTC. Variable domain in full (rest from reference TRBV7-3 and TRBJ2-1): GAGVSQTPSNKVTEKGKYVELRCDPISGHTALYWYRQSLGQGPEFLIYFQGTGAADDSGLPNDRFFAVRPEGSVSTLKIQRTERGDSAVYLCASSPVGRLAHNEQFFGPGTRLTVL.

This clone was picked up a small number of times. The chain links TRBV29-1 to TRBJ2-5; TRBD1 matches at 8 bases. After removal of 7 bases from V and 5 bases from J, the junction contained 18 bases not matched to a gene. The CDR3 has 16 amino acids. CDR1 and CDR2 from the germline V gene are SQVTM and ANQGSEA. The DNA of the CDR3 is TGCAGCGCATGGGATAAGGGGCAGGGGGCATTGGAGACCCAGTACTTC. Translation: CSAWDKGQGALETQYF.